This T cell receptor beta chain came from a study of blood T cell repertoires in COVID-19. Overall study context: Samples representing acute and convalescent COVID-19 were sourced from the United States, Italy and Spain. T cells, B-cell-depleted T cells, or PBMCs supplied cDNA or gDNA.

In the authors' methods: Counts of nucleated cells, estimated from reference gene primer amplification, were obtained. Measured with immunoSEQ multiplex PCR; TCRdb has only the in-frame clones, and not every one. The V and J calls and clone size were taken over from that table, and D and trimming were inferred from the DNA. The repertoire holds around 620,000 clones, with 85% to 90% as singletons. This CDR3 has 17 amino acids. V was cut by 5 bases and J by 1 base, with 18 bases left in between. Germline V CDR1 and CDR2: SNHLY, FYNNEI. The gene calls are TRBV2 and TRBJ2-1; perhaps TRBD2 as D (6 bases). The sequence derives from a young woman with acute or convalescent COVID-19. The sample was peripheral blood. CDR3 DNA sequence: TGTGCCAGCAGTTCTTATAGCGGAACCGCGTCCTACAATGAGCAGTTCTTC. Its protein product is CASSSYSGTASYNEQFF.